This paragraph covers one TCR beta chain sequence. Its antigen is not identified. The data originate from a study of response to subunit inactivated influenza vaccine. TCRdb recomputed calls from the RT-PCR reads with MiXCR, one row per CDR3 protein. The profile covers 650,000 to 800,000 distinct CDR3 sequences, with approximately 15% appearing a single time and 6% to 8% taken by the ten largest. Overall study results and limits: T cells newly recruited by each seasonal influenza vaccination are few, the authors suggested.

Germline loops: CDR1 SGDLS, CDR2 YYNGEE. This CDR3 spans 15 amino acids. With 0 bases clipped from V and 5 bases from J, the junction kept 6 bases outside the gene matches. The specimen comprised PBMCs from blood, sampled roughly 15 days before vaccination. The origin of this receptor is a man in his fifties or sixties who received an inactivated influenza vaccine. The V call is TRBV9, the J call TRBJ2-5; TRBD2 agrees at 8 bases. CDR3 protein: CASSVDGRARETQYF. The DNA of the CDR3 is TGTGCCAGCAGCGTAGACGGGAGGGCCAGGGAGACCCAGTACTTC. The complete variable domain, with remaining parts taken from reference TRBV9 and TRBJ2-5, reads DSGVTQTPKHLITATGQRVTLRCSPRSGDLSVYWYQQSLDQGLQFLIQYYNGEERAKGNILERFSAQQFPDLHSELNLSSLELGDSALYFCASSVDGRARETQYFGPGTRLLVL.